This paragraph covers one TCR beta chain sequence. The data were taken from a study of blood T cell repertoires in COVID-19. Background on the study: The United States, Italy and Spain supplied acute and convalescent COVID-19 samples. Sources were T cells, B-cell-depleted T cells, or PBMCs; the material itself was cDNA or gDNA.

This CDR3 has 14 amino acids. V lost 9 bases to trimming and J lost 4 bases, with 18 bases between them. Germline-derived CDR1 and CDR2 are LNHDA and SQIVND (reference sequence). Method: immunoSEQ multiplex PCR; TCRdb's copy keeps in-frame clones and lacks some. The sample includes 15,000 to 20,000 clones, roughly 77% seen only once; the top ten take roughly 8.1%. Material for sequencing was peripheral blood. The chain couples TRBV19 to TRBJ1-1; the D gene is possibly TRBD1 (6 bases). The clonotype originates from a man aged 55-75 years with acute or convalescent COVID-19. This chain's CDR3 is CASSPWGQITEAFF. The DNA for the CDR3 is TGTGCCAGCAGCCCTTGGGGACAAATCACTGAAGCTTTCTTT.